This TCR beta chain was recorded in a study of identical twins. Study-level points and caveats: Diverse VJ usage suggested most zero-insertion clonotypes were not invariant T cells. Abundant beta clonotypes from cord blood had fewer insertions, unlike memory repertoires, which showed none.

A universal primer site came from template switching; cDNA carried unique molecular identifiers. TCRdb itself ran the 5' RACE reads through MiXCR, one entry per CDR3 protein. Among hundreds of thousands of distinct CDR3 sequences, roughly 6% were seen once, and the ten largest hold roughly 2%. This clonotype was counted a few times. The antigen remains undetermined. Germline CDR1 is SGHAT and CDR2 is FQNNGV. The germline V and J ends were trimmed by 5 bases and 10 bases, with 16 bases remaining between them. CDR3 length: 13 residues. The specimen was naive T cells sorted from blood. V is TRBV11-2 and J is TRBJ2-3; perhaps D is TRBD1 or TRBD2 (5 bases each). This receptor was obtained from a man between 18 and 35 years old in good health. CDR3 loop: CASSPPGIRAQYF. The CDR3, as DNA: TGTGCCAGCAGCCCACCCGGGATCAGGGCGCAGTATTTT.